The clone carrying this T cell receptor (beta chain) was counted many times. As yet, its antigen is unknown. Time point given: pre-sensitization, week 0. The treatment: therapeutic diphenylcyclopropenone sensitization with weekly scalp DPC. Unfractionated whole blood was the source from which total RNA was extracted. Germline V CDR1 and CDR2: SGHTA, FQGNSA. V gave up 5 bases and J gave up 5 bases, with 16 bases separating them. The CDR3 covers 15 residues. The sample is drawn from a study of human T cells and chemical hapten exposure. Study-level points and caveats: Patch test score rose with PT1 expanded TCR count, significant at thresholds 8, 16 and 32, not 4.

Authors' data handling: Counts of TCRs in each sample centred on a median of roughly 89,000 and extended from about 20,000 to 690,000. Using its own MiXCR run on the RACE reads, TCRdb lists one record per CDR3 protein. The authors' filters were not applied to this entry. In the table there are some 300,000 distinct CDR3 sequences, over 5% of which are singletons. V is TRBV7-2 and J is TRBJ1-5, with no clear D. The receptor's source is a young woman with alopecia areata. Some clones in this sample may be carry-over from other donors' samples. The specimen comprised whole blood, sampled in connection with sensitization to the hapten diphenylcyclopropenone (DPC). The CDR3 loop is CASSPMDGYYQPQHF. DNA of the CDR3: TGTGCCAGCAGCCCAATGGACGGTTATTATCAGCCCCAGCATTTT.